Following are 2 T cell receptor beta chains from one sample sequenced in a study of cytotoxic CD8 clonotypes in ibrutinib-treated CLL (dated by TCRdb to about 2021). Sample time point, as interpreted from the label and publication: about a year on ibrutinib. Libraries were constructed by the immunoSEQ multiplex PCR assay. Not all clones reach the TCRdb copy of this immuneACCESS table, which keeps in-frame sequences only. Checked studies attribute under half of the gap to unresolved V genes and leave the rest unexplained. This sample has just over 200,000 clones in its table, and nearly 80% of those were observed once. The top ten constitute about an eighth of the sample. Sequences were derived from PBMCs, sampled after 12 months of ibrutinib treatment. These TCRs come from a human donor with chronic lymphocytic leukemia.

J is TRBJ1-1 and V is TRBV28; D unclear. Trimming removed 6 bases from V and 7 bases from J, with 21 bases in between. The V gene's germline CDR1 is MDHEN and CDR2 SYDVKM. The CDR3 totals 15 residues. DNA of the CDR3: TGTGCCAGCAGCACCCGTGAGGGCACGAACTTTGAAGCTTTCTTT. It is translated as CASSTREGTNFEAFF.

V gene TRBV2 combines with J gene TRBJ1-2; possible D gene TRBD1, 5 bases. Germline-derived CDR1 and CDR2 are SNHLY and FYNNEI. The CDR3 is 13 residues long. Trimming removed 5 bases at V and 7 bases at J, with 14 bases between. The CDR3 nucleotides are TGTGCCAGCAGTAACGACGGTGGGGGTGGCTACACCTTC. Translating it yields CASSNDGGGGYTF.